The 14 T cell receptor beta chains listed next were all sequenced from one sample in a study of blood T cell repertoires in COVID-19. This table comes from immunoSEQ multiplex PCR, and its TCRdb copy is limited to in-frame clones, with some not included. The sample has over 150,000 clones, about 89% seen once. Sequencing was done on a sample of peripheral blood. These receptors came from a man aged 45-65 years with acute or convalescent COVID-19.

The gene calls are TRBV5-8 and TRBJ1-2; 7 bases fit TRBD1. The V segment lost 4 bases and the J segment 1 base; nucleotides outside the gene matches: 13. This CDR3 comprises 17 residues. The germline gives CDR1 SGHTS, CDR2 YDEGEE. The CDR3 reads CASSPLSGQPFNYGYTF. The CDR3 DNA follows: TGTGCCAGCAGCCCCCTCTCGGGACAGCCGTTTAACTATGGCTACACCTTC.

V usage is TRBV10-3 and J usage is TRBJ2-1; 9 nucleotides line up with TRBD1. The CDR3 covers 14 residues. J lost 9 bases, V lost 6 bases, and 9 bases had no gene match. Germline lookup yields CDR1 ENHRY and CDR2 SYGVKD. The CDR3 nucleotides read TGTGCCATCAGCACGGGACAGGGTGCGAGTGAGCAGTTCTTC. This translates into CAISTGQGASEQFF.

The chain links TRBV18 to TRBJ2-7; D remains ambiguous. CDR1 is KGHSH and CDR2 is LQKENI in the germline V gene. The CDR3 extends over 14 amino acids. Trimming stripped 5 bases from V and 5 bases from J, with 16 bases between. CDR3: CASSNTLRPHEQYF. CDR3 nucleotide sequence: TGTGCCAGCTCAAATACCCTGAGGCCCCACGAGCAGTACTTC.

This rearrangement joins TRBV6-1 to TRBJ2-7; perhaps TRBD2 as D (6 bases). In germline, CDR1 is MNHNS, CDR2 SASEGT. Trimming cost V 4 bases and J 3 bases, with 22 bases left between them. The CDR3 runs to 17 residues. The CDR3 DNA reads as TGTGCCAGCAGTGTAGGGAGAGGAGGGGTAGTTGGCTACGAGCAGTACTTC. Protein product: CASSVGRGGVVGYEQYF.

The chain recombines TRBV27 with TRBJ2-1; 13 positions match TRBD2. The CDR3 runs to 15 residues. J gave up 7 bases and V 6 bases, and 6 bases lay outside the gene matches. Germline assignment: CDR1 MNHEY and CDR2 SMNVEV (reference sequence). The CDR3 reads CASSPPGLAGNEQFF. For the CDR3, the DNA is TGTGCCAGCAGCCCACCGGGACTAGCGGGAAATGAGCAGTTCTTC.

The rearrangement links TRBV7-9 to TRBJ1-5; 9 bases map to TRBD1. The CDR3 is made up of 15 amino acids. J was trimmed by 4 bases and V by 5 bases; bases with no gene match: 6. CDR1 is SEHNR and CDR2 is FQNEAQ in the germline V gene (reference sequence). CDR3 sequence: CASSPQGAWNQPQHF. CDR3 sequence (DNA): TGTGCCAGCAGCCCACAGGGGGCTTGGAATCAGCCCCAGCATTTT.

J is TRBJ1-2 and V is TRBV28; the D gene is possibly TRBD1 (6 bases). CDR3 length: 13 residues. V lost 7 bases to trimming and J lost 8 bases, with 17 bases between them. From germline, CDR1 is MDHEN and CDR2 SYDVKM. The CDR3 sequence: CASTLYRVGGYTF. In DNA, the CDR3 is TGTGCCAGCACCTTATACAGGGTCGGAGGCTACACCTTC.

This clone was recorded a few times. V is TRBV28 and J is TRBJ1-2; D gene unclear. Germline assignment: CDR1 MDHEN and CDR2 SYDVKM. V was cut by 5 bases and J by 3 bases, with 7 bases left in between. The CDR3 covers 12 residues. CDR3 sequence (DNA): TGTGCCAGCAGTGTCGGGGACTATGGCTACACCTTC. Its translation: CASSVGDYGYTF.

The CDR3 spells CASKGSDSTEAFF. The CDR3 bases are TGTGCCAGCAAGGGGTCTGATAGCACTGAAGCTTTCTTT. The V and J genes are TRBV12-3 or TRBV12-4 and TRBJ1-1, with D tentatively TRBD1 (5 bases). The V end lost 7 bases, the J end lost 4 bases, and 13 bases lay between the germline ends. The CDR3 is made up of 13 amino acids.

This sequence joins TRBV11-2 and TRBJ2-5, with D hard to call. In germline, CDR1 is SGHAT, CDR2 FQNNGV. CDR3 length: 12 amino acids. V was clipped by 3 bases and J by 6 bases, with 8 bases between them. CDR3 loop: CASSFVGQTQYF. CDR3 DNA sequence: TGTGCCAGCAGCTTCGTTGGGCAGACCCAGTACTTC.

This chain links TRBV5-1 with TRBJ2-1; 13 bases align to TRBD2. Germline CDR1 SGHRS, CDR2 YFSETQ. This CDR3 region has 15 residues. V shed 4 bases, J shed 4 bases, and the junction held 2 bases outside the gene matches. CDR3 sequence (DNA): TGCGCCAGCAGCCGGGGACTAGCGGGGTACAATGAGCAGTTCTTC. Translation: CASSRGLAGYNEQFF.

The chain recombines TRBV7-9 with TRBJ2-7; a weak D match, TRBD2 (5 bases). This CDR3 comprises 14 residues. Germline CDR1 SEHNR, CDR2 FQNEAQ (reference sequence). V was cut by 5 bases and J by 6 bases, with 17 bases left in between. The CDR3 spells CASSRSGWAAEQYV. Here the CDR3 DNA reads TGTGCCAGCAGCCGAAGCGGTTGGGCGGCCGAGCAGTACGTC.

This clone was seen a handful of times. J is TRBJ1-2 and V is TRBV5-4; D is ambiguous. The CDR3 covers 14 residues. Trimming pared 1 base from V and 8 bases from J, leaving 15 bases between. Germline V lookup: CDR1 SGHNT, CDR2 YYREEE (reference sequence). The CDR3 sequence is CASSLTVSPTGYTF. CDR3 nucleotide sequence: TGTGCCAGCAGCTTGACTGTCTCGCCAACGGGCTACACCTTC. The complete variable domain, with remaining parts taken from reference TRBV5-4 and TRBJ1-2, reads ETGVTQSPTHLIKTRGQQVTLRCSSQSGHNTVSWYQQALGQGPQFIFQYYREEENGRGNFPPRFSGLQFPNYSSELNVNALELDDSALYLCASSLTVSPTGYTFGSGTRLTVV.

The genes are TRBV4-1 and TRBJ2-7; 7 bases are a match to TRBD2. With 0 bases clipped from V and 0 bases from J, the junction kept 5 bases outside the gene matches. Germline V CDR1 and CDR2: MGHRA, YSYEKL. The CDR3 contains 16 residues. CDR3 bases: TGCGCCAGCAGCCAAGACACGGGGGGTAACTCCTACGAGCAGTACTTC. It encodes CASSQDTGGNSYEQYF.